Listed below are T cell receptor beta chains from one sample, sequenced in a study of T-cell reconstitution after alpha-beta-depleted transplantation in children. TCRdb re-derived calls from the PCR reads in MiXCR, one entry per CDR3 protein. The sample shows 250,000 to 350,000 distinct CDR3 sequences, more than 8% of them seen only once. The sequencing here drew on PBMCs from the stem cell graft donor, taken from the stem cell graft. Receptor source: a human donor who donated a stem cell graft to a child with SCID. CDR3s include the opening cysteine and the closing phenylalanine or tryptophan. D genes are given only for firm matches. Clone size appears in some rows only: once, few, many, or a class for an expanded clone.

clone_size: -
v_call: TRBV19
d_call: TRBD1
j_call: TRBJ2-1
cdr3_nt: TGTGCCAGTACTGGTCCGGGACAGCTTAGCGACAGTCAACAGTTCTTC
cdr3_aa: CASTGPGQLSDSQQFF

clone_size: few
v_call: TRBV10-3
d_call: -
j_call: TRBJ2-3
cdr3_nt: TGTGCCATTCGAGAGACGGGTGGTGCAAATACGCAGTATTTT
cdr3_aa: CAIRETGGANTQYF

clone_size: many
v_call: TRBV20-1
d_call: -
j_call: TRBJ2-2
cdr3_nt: TGCAGTGCTAGGCCAGGGGCGCACACCGGGGAGCTGTTTTTT
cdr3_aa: CSARPGAHTGELFF

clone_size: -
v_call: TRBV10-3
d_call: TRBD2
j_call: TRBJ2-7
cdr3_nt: TGTGCCATCAGTGAGTCGTTTAGCGGGTTCGGGAGCTCCTACGAGCAGTACTTC
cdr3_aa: CAISESFSGFGSSYEQYF

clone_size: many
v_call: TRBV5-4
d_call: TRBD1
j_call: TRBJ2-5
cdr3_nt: TGTGCCAGCAGCATACGGGACAGACAAGAGACCCAGTACTTC
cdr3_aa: CASSIRDRQETQYF

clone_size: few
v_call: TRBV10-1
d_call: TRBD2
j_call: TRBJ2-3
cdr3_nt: TGCGCCAGCAGTGAGCTCGGGACTAGTCGCACAGATACGCAGTATTTT
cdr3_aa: CASSELGTSRTDTQYF

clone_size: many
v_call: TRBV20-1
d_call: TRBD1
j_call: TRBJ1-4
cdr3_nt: TGCAGTGCTGGCAGGGGGCAAATTTCTACTAATGAAAAACTGTTTTTT
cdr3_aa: CSAGRGQISTNEKLFF

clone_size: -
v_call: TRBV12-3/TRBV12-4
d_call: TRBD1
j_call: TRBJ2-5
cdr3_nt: TGTGCCAGCAGTTCGACAGGGGGCGGGGAGACCCAGTACTTC
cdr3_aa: CASSSTGGGETQYF

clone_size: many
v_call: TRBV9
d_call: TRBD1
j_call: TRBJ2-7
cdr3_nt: TGTGCCAGCAGCCCCAGGGACAGAAGTTACGAGCAGTACTTC
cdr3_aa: CASSPRDRSYEQYF

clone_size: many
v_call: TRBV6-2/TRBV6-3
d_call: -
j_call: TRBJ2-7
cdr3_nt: TGTGCCAGCAGTCAAGGGACCGACAGACCCTACGAGCAGTACTTC
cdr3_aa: CASSQGTDRPYEQYF

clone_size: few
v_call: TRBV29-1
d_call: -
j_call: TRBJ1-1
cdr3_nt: TGCAGCGCCCTTGTGTGGAACACTGAAGCTTTCTTT
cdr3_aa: CSALVWNTEAFF

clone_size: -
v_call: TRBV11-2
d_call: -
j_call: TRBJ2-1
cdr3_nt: TGTGCCAGCAGCTTAGGGAGGGGGGGCAGCTCCTACAATGAGCAGTTCTTC
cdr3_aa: CASSLGRGGSSYNEQFF

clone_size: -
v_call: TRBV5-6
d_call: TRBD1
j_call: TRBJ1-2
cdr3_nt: TGTGCCAGCAGCGGCGGGACAGGATTTAACTATGGCTACACCTTC
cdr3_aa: CASSGGTGFNYGYTF

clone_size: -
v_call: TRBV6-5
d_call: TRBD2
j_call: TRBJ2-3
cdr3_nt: TGTGCCAGCAGTTACTGGGCTAGCGGCCCTAGCACAGATACGCAGTATTTT
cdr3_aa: CASSYWASGPSTDTQYF

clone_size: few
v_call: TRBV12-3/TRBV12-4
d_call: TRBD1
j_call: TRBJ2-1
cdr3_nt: TGTGCCAGCAGTACCTGGACAGGGGCCGAAATGGATGAGCAGTTCTTC
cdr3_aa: CASSTWTGAEMDEQFF

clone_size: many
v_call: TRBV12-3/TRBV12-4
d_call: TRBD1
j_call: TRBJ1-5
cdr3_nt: TGTGCCAGCAGTTCCATGGGGGACAGTTATCAGCCCCAGCATTTT
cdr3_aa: CASSSMGDSYQPQHF

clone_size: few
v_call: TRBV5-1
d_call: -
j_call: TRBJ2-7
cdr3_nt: TGCGCCAGCCCAGGACTTTCCACCTACGAGCAGTACTTC
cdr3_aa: CASPGLSTYEQYF

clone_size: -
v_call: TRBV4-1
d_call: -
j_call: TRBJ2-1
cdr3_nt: TGCGCCAGCAGCCAAGAAGGAAGGATTGAGCAGTTCTTC
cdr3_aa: CASSQEGRIEQFF

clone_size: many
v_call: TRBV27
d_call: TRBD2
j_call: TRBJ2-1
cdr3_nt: TGTGCCAGCAGTCCACTCCGGACTAGCGGAATCTACAATGAGCAGTTCTTC
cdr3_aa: CASSPLRTSGIYNEQFF

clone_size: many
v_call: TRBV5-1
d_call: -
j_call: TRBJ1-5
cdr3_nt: TGCGCCAGCAGCTTGGACTGGGAAAATCAGCCCCAGCATTTT
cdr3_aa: CASSLDWENQPQHF

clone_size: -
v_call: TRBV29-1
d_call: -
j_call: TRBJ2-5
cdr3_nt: TGCAGCGTCGCTTGGTTCCTTCAAGAGACCCAGTACTTC
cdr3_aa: CSVAWFLQETQYF

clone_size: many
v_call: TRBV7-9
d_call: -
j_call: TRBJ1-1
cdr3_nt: TGTGCCAGCAGCCCCCCATCCGGACTTTTCTCTGAAGCTTTCTTT
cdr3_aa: CASSPPSGLFSEAFF

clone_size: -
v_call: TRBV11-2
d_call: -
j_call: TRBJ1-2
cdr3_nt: TGTGCCAGCAGCTTAATGAGTACCCAGGGAGGAGGCTACACCTTC
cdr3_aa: CASSLMSTQGGGYTF

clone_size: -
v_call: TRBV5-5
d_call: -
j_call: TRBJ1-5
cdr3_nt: TGTGCCAGCAGCTTTTCGTGGGGCAATCAGCCCCAGCATTTT
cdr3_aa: CASSFSWGNQPQHF

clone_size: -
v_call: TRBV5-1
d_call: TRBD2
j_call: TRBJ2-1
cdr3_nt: TGCGCCAGCAGCCTCCGGACTAGCGGGGGGGCGTTCAATGAGCAGTTCTTC
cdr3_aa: CASSLRTSGGAFNEQFF

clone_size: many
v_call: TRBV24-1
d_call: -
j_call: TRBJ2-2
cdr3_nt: TGTGCCACCAGTCGGAGCACCGGGGAGCTGTTTTTT
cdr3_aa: CATSRSTGELFF

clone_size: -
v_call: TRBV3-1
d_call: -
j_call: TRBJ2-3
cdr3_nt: TGTGCCAGCAGAACAGGGTATGTGGGGAGCACAGATACGCAGTATTTT
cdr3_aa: CASRTGYVGSTDTQYF

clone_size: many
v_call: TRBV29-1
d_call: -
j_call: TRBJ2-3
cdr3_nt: TGCAGCGTTGTAGGCACAGATACGCAGTATTTT
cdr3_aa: CSVVGTDTQYF

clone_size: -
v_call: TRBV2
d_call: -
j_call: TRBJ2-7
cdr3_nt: TGTGCCAGCCTGGACATGGCTTCCTACGAGCAGTACTTC
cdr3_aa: CASLDMASYEQYF

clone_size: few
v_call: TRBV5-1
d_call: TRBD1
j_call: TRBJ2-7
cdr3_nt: TGCGCCAGCACCGAACAGGGGCTGAACGAGCAGTACTTC
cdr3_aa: CASTEQGLNEQYF

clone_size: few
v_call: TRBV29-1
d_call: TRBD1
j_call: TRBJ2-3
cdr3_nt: TGCAGCGTTGAAGACAGGGGGACGGATTTGGATACGCAGTATTTT
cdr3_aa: CSVEDRGTDLDTQYF

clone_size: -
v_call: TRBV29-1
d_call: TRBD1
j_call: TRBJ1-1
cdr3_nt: TGCAGCGCGGGAAGGACAGGGGCTCGCACTGAAGCTTTCTTT
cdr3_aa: CSAGRTGARTEAFF

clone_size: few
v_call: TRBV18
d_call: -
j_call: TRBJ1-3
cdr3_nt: TGTGCCAGCTCACCATCTGGGCCCAGCTCTGGAAACACCATATATTTT
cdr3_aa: CASSPSGPSSGNTIYF

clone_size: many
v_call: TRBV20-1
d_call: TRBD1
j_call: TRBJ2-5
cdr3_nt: TGCAGTGCTGGGGACAGCCAAGAGACCCAGTACTTC
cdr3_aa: CSAGDSQETQYF